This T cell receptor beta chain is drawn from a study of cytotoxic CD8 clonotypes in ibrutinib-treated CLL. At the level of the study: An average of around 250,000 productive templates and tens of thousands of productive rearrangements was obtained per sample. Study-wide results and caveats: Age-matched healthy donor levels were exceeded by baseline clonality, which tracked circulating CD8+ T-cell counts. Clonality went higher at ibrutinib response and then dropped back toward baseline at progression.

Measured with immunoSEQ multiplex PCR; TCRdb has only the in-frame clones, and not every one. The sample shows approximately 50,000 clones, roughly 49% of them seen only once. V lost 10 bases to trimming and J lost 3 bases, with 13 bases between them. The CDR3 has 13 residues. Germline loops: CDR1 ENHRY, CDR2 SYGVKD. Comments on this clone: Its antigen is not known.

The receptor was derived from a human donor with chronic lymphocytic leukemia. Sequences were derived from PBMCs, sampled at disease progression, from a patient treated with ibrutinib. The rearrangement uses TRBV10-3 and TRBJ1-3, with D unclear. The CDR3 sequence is CATTPVVGNTIYF. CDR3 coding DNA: TGTGCCACGACCCCCGTAGTTGGAAACACCATATATTTT.